Presented here are 27 T cell receptor beta chains from one specimen sequenced in a study of blood T cell repertoires in COVID-19. Sequenced by immunoSEQ multiplex PCR; TCRdb stores in-frame clones only, minus some. The table lists about 250,000 clones, approximately 90% of them singletons. The sequencing input was PBMCs or T cells enriched from blood (not recorded which). Every receptor here comes from a woman younger than 45 with acute COVID-19.

The rearrangement links TRBV18 to TRBJ1-1; the match to TRBD1 covers 7 bases. The V and J ends lost 2 bases and 6 bases, in that order; junction bases with no gene match: 6. Germline values: CDR1 KGHSH, CDR2 LQKENI. The CDR3 is 14 amino acids. In DNA form, the CDR3 reads TGTGCCAGCTCACCAAGAGAGGGGGCGGCTGAAGCTTTCTTT. It specifies CASSPREGAAEAFF.

The rearrangement joins TRBV6-6 to TRBJ2-6, with TRBD1 as a possible D gene (6 bases). CDR1 is MNHNY and CDR2 is SVGAGI in the germline V gene (reference sequence). Trimming left V 7 bases short and J 4 bases short, with 17 bases between. CDR3 length: 16 residues. CDR3 DNA: TGTGCCAGCACCGGACAGTCTCGCGGGGGGGCCAACGTCCTGACTTTC. Its protein product is CASTGQSRGGANVLTF.

This CDR3 reads CASSLISGDGEAFF. The DNA for the CDR3 is TGTGCCAGCAGCCTAATATCAGGGGACGGTGAAGCTTTCTTT. The J gene is TRBJ1-1, the V gene TRBV4-2; a possible D gene is TRBD1 (6 bases). Germline CDR1 and CDR2: LGHNA and YNFKEQ. V lost 4 bases and J lost 7, with 16 bases in between. The CDR3 consists of 14 residues.

This chain joins TRBV12-3 or TRBV12-4 and TRBJ2-2; 8 nucleotides align to TRBD1. Trimming took 5 bases from V and 8 from J; bases not matched to a gene: 4. The CDR3 consists of 13 residues. CDR3 amino acids: CASSGQGVGELFF. The CDR3 DNA follows: TGTGCCAGCAGTGGACAGGGTGTTGGGGAGCTGTTTTTT.

The rearrangement uses TRBV5-1 and TRBJ2-1; 8 bases are a match to TRBD2. The germline CDR1 and CDR2 sequences are SGHRS and YFSETQ. The CDR3 totals 16 residues. V dropped 0 bases and J dropped 2; count of bases not matched to a gene: 4. The DNA for the CDR3 is TGCGCCAGCAGCTTGGTAAGCGGGGGAACCTACAATGAGCAGTTCTTC. This sequence encodes CASSLVSGGTYNEQFF.

CDR3 region: CASSASLDRDNYEQYF. CDR3 DNA: TGTGCCAGCAGTGCAAGCCTGGACAGGGACAACTACGAGCAGTACTTC. The chain links TRBV6-1 to TRBJ2-7; 8 bases fit TRBD1. V gave up 4 bases and J gave up 3 bases; unmatched junction bases: 11. Looked up from germline, CDR1 is MNHNS and CDR2 is SASEGT. The length of the CDR3 is 16 residues.

This clone was seen only once. J is TRBJ1-2 and V is TRBV7-9; D possibly corresponds to TRBD1 (5 bases). The germline V gene encodes CDR1 SEHNR and CDR2 FQNEAQ (reference sequence). The V and J ends lost 1 base and 1 base respectively, with 16 bases between them. The CDR3 is 17 residues long. CDR3 region: CASSLVIDLGDNYGYTF. In DNA, the CDR3 is TGTGCCAGCAGCTTAGTTATAGATTTAGGGGATAACTATGGCTACACCTTC.

This sequence joins TRBV10-3 and TRBJ1-1, with D possibly TRBD1 on 5 matching bases. V was pared by 6 bases and J by 1 base, with 9 bases between. The germline gives CDR1 ENHRY, CDR2 SYGVKD. This CDR3 is built from 13 residues. CDR3 bases: TGTGCCATCAGCAAACAGGAGAACACTGAAGCTTTCTTT. Its translation: CAISKQENTEAFF.

The chain couples TRBV6-5 to TRBJ1-3; D uncertain. Germline V gives CDR1 MNHEY, CDR2 SVGAGI. Trimming left V 0 bases short and J 6 bases short, with 12 bases between. The CDR3 length is 15 residues. The CDR3 loop reads CASSYSTVQENTIYF. CDR3 in DNA: TGTGCCAGCAGTTACTCGACGGTCCAGGAAAACACCATATATTTT.

J is TRBJ2-5 and V is TRBV18, with TRBD2 matching over 14 bases. Losses at the gene ends were 4 bases for V and 7 bases for J; bases not matched to a gene: 5. From germline, CDR1 is KGHSH and CDR2 LQKENI. The CDR3 sequence is 15 residues long. The CDR3 nucleotides read TGTGCCAGCTCACTCGGACTAGCGGGGGGTTGGACCCAGTACTTC. This sequence encodes CASSLGLAGGWTQYF.

This clone was picked up a small number of times. The rearrangement joins TRBV6-2 or TRBV6-3 to TRBJ2-1; 7 nucleotides line up with TRBD2. With 3 bases clipped from V and 4 bases from J, the junction kept 6 bases outside the gene matches. Germline V gene sequence: CDR1 MNHEY, CDR2 SVGEGT. CDR3 length: 15 residues. The DNA for the CDR3 is TGTGCCAGCAGTTATGGGGGGGATCCTTACAATGAGCAGTTCTTC. Residues: CASSYGGDPYNEQFF.

There are a few counts of this clone. The genes are TRBV2 and TRBJ2-2; perhaps TRBD1 as D (6 bases). Germline V gives CDR1 SNHLY, CDR2 FYNNEI. V shed 4 bases and J shed 0 bases, with 9 bases lying between them. The CDR3 is 15 residues long. CDR3 in amino acids: CASSAGTTNTGELFF. CDR3 bases: TGTGCCAGCAGTGCCGGGACAACGAACACCGGGGAGCTGTTTTTT.

V and J are TRBV10-3 and TRBJ1-2; TRBD1 is a possible D gene (6 bases). Trimming removed 4 bases at V and 4 bases at J, with 13 bases between. The CDR3 sequence is 14 residues long. CDR1 ENHRY and CDR2 SYGVKD come from the germline V gene. The CDR3 DNA is TGTGCCATCAGTGCTGGGATACAGGGCTATGGCTACACCTTC. This sequence encodes CAISAGIQGYGYTF.

This rearrangement joins TRBV7-9 to TRBJ2-2; the D is unclear. CDR1 and CDR2 (germline): SEHNR, FQNEAQ (reference sequence). The CDR3 is 13 amino acids. Trimming pared 8 bases from V and 1 base from J, leaving 8 bases between. The CDR3 spells CASYSMNTGELFF. DNA for the CDR3: TGTGCCAGCTACTCAATGAACACCGGGGAGCTGTTTTTT.

The chain employs TRBV6-2 or TRBV6-3 and TRBJ1-5, with TRBD1 matching 7 bases. Germline lookup yields CDR1 MNHEY and CDR2 SVGEGT. CDR3 size: 17 residues. V trimming: 4 bases; J trimming: 3 bases; junction bases outside the gene matches: 12. The CDR3 is CASSSESRQGHNQPQHF. The CDR3 DNA is TGTGCCAGCAGTTCCGAGAGCCGACAGGGCCACAATCAGCCCCAGCATTTT.

The chain employs TRBV11-2 and TRBJ2-7, with 7 bases matching TRBD2. J was trimmed by 0 bases and V by 5 bases; bases with no gene match: 4. The CDR3 contains 14 residues. Germline loops: CDR1 SGHAT, CDR2 FQNNGV. CDR3 bases: TGTGCCAGCAGCGGGCAGCGGGGCTCCTACGAGCAGTACTTC. It codes for CASSGQRGSYEQYF.

The rearrangement uses TRBV10-1 and TRBJ2-3; the D is unclear. Germline CDR1 WNHNN, CDR2 SYGVQD (reference sequence). This CDR3 region has 13 residues. V dropped 6 bases and J dropped 2 bases, with 9 bases sitting between them. CDR3: CASSVANTDTQYF. Written as DNA, the CDR3 is TGCGCCAGCAGCGTCGCGAACACAGATACGCAGTATTTT.

CDR3 sequence reads: CASSAGTGEAEKLFF. CDR3 coding DNA: TGTGCCAGCAGCGCAGGGACAGGGGAAGCGGAAAAACTGTTTTTT. The chain uses TRBV7-9 and TRBJ1-4, with 10 bases lining up with TRBD1. Germline CDR1 SEHNR, CDR2 FQNEAQ (reference sequence). There are 15 residues in the CDR3. Losses at the gene ends were 5 bases for V and 8 bases for J; bases not matched to a gene: 8.

This clone was seen a single time. J is TRBJ2-1 and V is TRBV14; the match to TRBD2 covers 10 bases. The CDR3 covers 13 residues. V lost 4 bases and J lost 15; bases outside the gene matches: 9. Per the germline V gene, CDR1 is SGHDN and CDR2 is FVKESK. CDR3 amino acids: CASSLLAGAQGFF. The CDR3, as DNA: TGTGCCAGCAGCCTCCTAGCGGGGGCACAGGGGTTCTTC.

V is TRBV5-1 and J is TRBJ2-1; weak D call: TRBD2 (6 bases). The CDR3 covers 15 residues. Trimming cost V 2 bases and J 10 bases, with 19 bases left between them. Germline assignment: CDR1 SGHRS and CDR2 YFSETQ. CDR3 protein: CASSFRREIAEEQFF. CDR3 nucleotides: TGCGCCAGCAGCTTTCGCCGGGAGATAGCGGAAGAGCAGTTCTTC.

The chain carries TRBV19 and TRBJ1-2; maybe TRBD1 (6 bases). This CDR3 has 19 amino acids. The germline gives CDR1 LNHDA, CDR2 SQIVND (reference sequence). Between the trimmed V and J ends, which lost 7 bases and 3 bases, there was a span of 30 bases. CDR3 in amino acids: CASTYRSKRTAGGDYGYTF. The CDR3 region has the DNA TGTGCCAGTACCTATAGATCTAAAAGGACAGCCGGCGGAGACTATGGCTACACCTTC.

The V and J genes are TRBV7-2 and TRBJ2-1; TRBD1 agrees at 7 bases. V dropped 4 bases and J dropped 9; count of bases not matched to a gene: 6. The CDR3 has 13 residues. Germline lookup yields CDR1 SGHTA and CDR2 FQGNSA. This CDR3 is CASSSLDRAEQFF. CDR3 DNA: TGTGCCAGCAGCTCCTTAGACAGGGCTGAGCAGTTCTTC.

The chain carries TRBV20-1 and TRBJ2-3, with TRBD2 identical over 7 bases. The germline CDR1 and CDR2 sequences are DFQATT and SNEGSKA (reference sequence). V shed 3 bases and J 0 bases; nucleotides not matched to a gene: 9. CDR3 length: 16 residues. CDR3 DNA: TGCAGTGCTAGTCCCCTAGCGGTACCTAGCACAGATACGCAGTATTTT. This gives the protein CSASPLAVPSTDTQYF.

In its sample, this clone was seen once. The chain joins TRBV29-1 to TRBJ2-7, with 8 bases aligning to TRBD1. CDR3 size: 13 residues. Germline values: CDR1 SQVTM, CDR2 ANQGSEA. V lost 3 bases, J lost 4 bases, and 5 bases stayed unmatched. CDR3 in amino acids: CSVETGVKYEQYF. The CDR3 nucleotides read TGCAGCGTTGAGACAGGGGTGAAGTACGAGCAGTACTTC.

This rearrangement joins TRBV5-1 to TRBJ1-1, with 10 bases identical to TRBD1. The junction had 5 bases not matched to a gene; V was cut back by 2 bases and J by 7 bases. This CDR3 comprises 14 residues. CDR1 SGHRS and CDR2 YFSETQ come from the germline V gene. The CDR3 DNA reads TGCGCCAGCAGCTTTGGACAGGGGGTCGGTGAAGCTTTCTTT. It encodes CASSFGQGVGEAFF.

The chain has TRBV6-5 and TRBJ2-3, with TRBD2 matching 16 bases. With 2 bases clipped from V and 9 bases from J, the junction kept 5 bases outside the gene matches. The CDR3 sequence is 16 residues long. The germline V gene has CDR1 MNHEY and CDR2 SVGAGI. For the CDR3, the DNA is TGTGCCAGCAGTTACGGGACTAGCGGGGGGGCGAGGACGCAGTATTTT. It encodes CASSYGTSGGARTQYF.

The CDR3 reads CASSLIWSGSRNTEAFF. The CDR3 coding sequence is TGCGCCAGCAGCTTGATATGGTCAGGGTCGCGGAACACTGAAGCTTTCTTT. The J gene is TRBJ1-1, the V gene TRBV5-1, with D tentatively TRBD1 (5 bases). CDR3 length equals 17 residues. Germline V CDR1 and CDR2: SGHRS, YFSETQ. Trimming removed 1 base from V and 1 base from J, with 17 bases in between.